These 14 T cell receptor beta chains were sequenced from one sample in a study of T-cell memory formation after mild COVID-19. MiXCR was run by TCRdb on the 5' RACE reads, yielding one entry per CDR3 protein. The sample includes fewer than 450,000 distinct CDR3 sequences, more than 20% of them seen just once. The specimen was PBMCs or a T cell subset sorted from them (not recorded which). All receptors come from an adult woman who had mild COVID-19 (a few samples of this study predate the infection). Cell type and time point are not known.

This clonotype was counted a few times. As DNA, the CDR3 is TGTGCCAGCAGTTTTGAGGTGGGGATGAACACTGAAGCTTTCTTT. This sequence encodes CASSFEVGMNTEAFF. The chain couples TRBV27 to TRBJ1-1; D remains ambiguous. This CDR3 region has 15 residues. Germline V gene sequence: CDR1 MNHEY, CDR2 SMNVEV (reference sequence). The V end was cut by 3 bases, the J end by 0 bases, with 11 bases between.

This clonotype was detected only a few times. The CDR3 nucleotides read TGCGCCAGCGGGGGGGGACAGCGTAATGAAAAACTGTTTTTT. Translated: CASGGGQRNEKLFF. The chain employs TRBV5-1 and TRBJ1-4, with 7 bases matching TRBD1. The V segment lost 7 bases and the J segment 4 bases; nucleotides outside the gene matches: 7. The germline gives CDR1 SGHRS, CDR2 YFSETQ. The CDR3 runs to 14 residues.

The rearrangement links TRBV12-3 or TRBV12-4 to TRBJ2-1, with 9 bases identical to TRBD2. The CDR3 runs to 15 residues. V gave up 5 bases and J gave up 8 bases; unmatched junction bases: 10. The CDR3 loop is CASSQNSGRADEQFF. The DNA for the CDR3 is TGTGCCAGCAGTCAGAATAGCGGGAGAGCTGATGAGCAGTTCTTC.

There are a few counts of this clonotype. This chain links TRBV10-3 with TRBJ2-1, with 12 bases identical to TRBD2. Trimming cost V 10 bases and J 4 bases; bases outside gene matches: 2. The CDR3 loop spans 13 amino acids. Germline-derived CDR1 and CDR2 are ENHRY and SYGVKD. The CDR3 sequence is CATGLAGYNEQFF. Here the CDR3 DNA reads TGTGCCACCGGACTAGCGGGGTACAATGAGCAGTTCTTC.

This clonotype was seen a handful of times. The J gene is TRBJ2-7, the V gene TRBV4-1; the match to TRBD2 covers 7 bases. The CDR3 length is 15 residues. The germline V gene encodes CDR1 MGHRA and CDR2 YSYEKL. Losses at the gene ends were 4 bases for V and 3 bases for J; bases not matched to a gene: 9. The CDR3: CASSPRTSGHYEQYF. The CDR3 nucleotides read TGCGCCAGCAGCCCTAGGACTAGTGGCCACTACGAGCAGTACTTC.

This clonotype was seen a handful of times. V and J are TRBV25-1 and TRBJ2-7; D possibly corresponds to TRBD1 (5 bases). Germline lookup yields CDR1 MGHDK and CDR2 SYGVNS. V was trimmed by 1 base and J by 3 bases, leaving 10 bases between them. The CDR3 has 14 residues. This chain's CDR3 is CASSELVDSYEQYF. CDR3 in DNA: TGTGCCAGCAGTGAATTGGTTGACAGCTACGAGCAGTACTTC.

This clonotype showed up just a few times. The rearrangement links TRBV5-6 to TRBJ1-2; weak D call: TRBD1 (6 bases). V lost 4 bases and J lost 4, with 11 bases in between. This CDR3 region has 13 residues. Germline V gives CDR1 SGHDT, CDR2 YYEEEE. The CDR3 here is CASSPGHLYGYTF. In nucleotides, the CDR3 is TGTGCCAGCAGCCCGGGACATCTCTATGGCTACACCTTC.

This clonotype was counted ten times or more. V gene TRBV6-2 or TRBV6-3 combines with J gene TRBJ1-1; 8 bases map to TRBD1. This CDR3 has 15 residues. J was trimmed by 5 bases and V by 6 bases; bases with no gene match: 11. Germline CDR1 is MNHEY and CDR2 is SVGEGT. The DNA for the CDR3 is TGTGCCAGCAGCGACGACAGGGGTGGAGGAACTGAAGCTTTCTTT. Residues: CASSDDRGGGTEAFF.

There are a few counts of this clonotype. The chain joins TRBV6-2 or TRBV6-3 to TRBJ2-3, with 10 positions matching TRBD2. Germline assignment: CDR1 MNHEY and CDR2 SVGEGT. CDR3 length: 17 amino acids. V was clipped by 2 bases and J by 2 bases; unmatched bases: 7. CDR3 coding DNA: TGTGCCAGCAGTTACCTCAGCGGGAGGGAGGCCACAGATACGCAGTATTTT. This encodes CASSYLSGREATDTQYF.

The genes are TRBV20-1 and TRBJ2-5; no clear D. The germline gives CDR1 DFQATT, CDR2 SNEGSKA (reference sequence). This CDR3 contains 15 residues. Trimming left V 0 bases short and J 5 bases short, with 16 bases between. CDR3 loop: CSARDLADVSETQYF. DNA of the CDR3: TGCAGTGCTAGAGATCTGGCGGACGTAAGTGAGACCCAGTACTTC.

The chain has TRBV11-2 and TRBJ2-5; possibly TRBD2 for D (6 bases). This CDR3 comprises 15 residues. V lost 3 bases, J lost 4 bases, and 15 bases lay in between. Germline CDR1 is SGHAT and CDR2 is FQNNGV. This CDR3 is CASSFEAGTGETQYF. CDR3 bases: TGTGCCAGCAGCTTTGAGGCGGGGACGGGAGAGACCCAGTACTTC.

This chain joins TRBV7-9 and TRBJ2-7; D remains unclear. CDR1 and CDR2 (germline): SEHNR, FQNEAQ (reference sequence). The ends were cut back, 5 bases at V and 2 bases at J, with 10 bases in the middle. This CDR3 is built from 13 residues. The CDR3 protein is CASSGGPAYEQYF. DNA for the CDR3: TGTGCCAGCAGCGGTGGACCCGCCTACGAGCAGTACTTC.

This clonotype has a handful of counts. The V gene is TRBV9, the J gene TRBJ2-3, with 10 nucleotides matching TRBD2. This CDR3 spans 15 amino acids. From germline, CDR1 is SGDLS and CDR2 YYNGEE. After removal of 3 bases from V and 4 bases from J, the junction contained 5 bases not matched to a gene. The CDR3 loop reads CASSESGGASDTQYF. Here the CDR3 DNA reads TGTGCCAGCAGCGAAAGCGGGGGGGCCTCAGATACGCAGTATTTT. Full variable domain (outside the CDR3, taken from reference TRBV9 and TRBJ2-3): DSGVTQTPKHLITATGQRVTLRCSPRSGDLSVYWYQQSLDQGLQFLIQYYNGEERAKGNILERFSAQQFPDLHSELNLSSLELGDSALYFCASSESGGASDTQYFGPGTRLTVL.

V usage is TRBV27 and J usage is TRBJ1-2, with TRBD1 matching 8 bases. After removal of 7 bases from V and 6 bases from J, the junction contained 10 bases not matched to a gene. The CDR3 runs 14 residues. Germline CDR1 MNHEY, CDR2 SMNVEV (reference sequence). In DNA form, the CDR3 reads TGTGCCAGCACTCAACACGGGACAGGAAATGGCTACACCTTC. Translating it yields CASTQHGTGNGYTF.